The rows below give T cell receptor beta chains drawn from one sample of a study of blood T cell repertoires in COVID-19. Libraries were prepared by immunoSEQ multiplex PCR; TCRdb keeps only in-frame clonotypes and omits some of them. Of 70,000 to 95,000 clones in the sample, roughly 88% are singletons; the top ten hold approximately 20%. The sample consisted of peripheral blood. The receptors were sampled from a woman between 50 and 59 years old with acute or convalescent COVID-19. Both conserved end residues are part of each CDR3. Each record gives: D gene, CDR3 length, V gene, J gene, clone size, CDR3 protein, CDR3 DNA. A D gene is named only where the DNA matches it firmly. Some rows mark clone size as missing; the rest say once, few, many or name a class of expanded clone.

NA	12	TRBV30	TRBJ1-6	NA	CAMGGYGSPLHF	TGTGCCATGGGGGGTTATGGTTCACCCCTCCACTTT
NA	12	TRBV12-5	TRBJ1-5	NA	CASANSNQPQHF	TGTGCTAGTGCCAATAGCAATCAGCCCCAGCATTTT
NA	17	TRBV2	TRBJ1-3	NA	CASSDLPGGANGNTIYF	TGTGCCAGCAGTGACCTCCCTGGAGGGGCCAACGGAAACACCATATATTTT
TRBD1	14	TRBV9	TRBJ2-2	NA	CASSVQGDTGELFF	TGTGCCAGCAGCGTACAGGGGGACACCGGGGAGCTGTTTTTT
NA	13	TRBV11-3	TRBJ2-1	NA	CASSSPRYNEQFF	TGTGCCAGCAGCTCCCCGAGGTACAATGAGCAGTTCTTC
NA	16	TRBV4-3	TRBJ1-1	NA	CASSQPGALGGTEAFF	TGCGCCAGCAGCCAACCGGGAGCTCTTGGGGGGACTGAAGCTTTCTTT
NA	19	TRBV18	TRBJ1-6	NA	CASSPLGGNLDSYNSPLHF	TGTGCCAGCTCACCACTTGGCGGCAACCTAGACTCCTATAATTCACCCCTCCACTTT
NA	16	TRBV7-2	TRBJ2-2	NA	CASSFQGGSNTGELFF	TGTGCCAGCAGCTTCCAGGGGGGATCGAACACCGGGGAGCTGTTTTTT
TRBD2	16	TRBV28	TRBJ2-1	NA	CASSFLAGVGVGEQFF	TGTGCCAGCAGTTTCTTAGCGGGAGTCGGGGTCGGTGAGCAGTTCTTC
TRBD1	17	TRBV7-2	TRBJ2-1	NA	CASSLAAVRTGTNEQFF	TGTGCCAGCAGCTTAGCGGCGGTCAGGACAGGGACAAATGAGCAGTTCTTC
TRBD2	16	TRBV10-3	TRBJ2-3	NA	CAISARTSGKTDTQYF	TGTGCCATCAGCGCTAGGACTAGCGGGAAGACAGATACGCAGTATTTT
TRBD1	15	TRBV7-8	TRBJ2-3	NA	CASSSWDRYTDTQYF	TGTGCCAGCAGCTCCTGGGACAGATACACAGATACGCAGTATTTT
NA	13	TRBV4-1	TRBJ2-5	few	CASSQAFPETQYF	TGCGCCAGCAGCCAAGCGTTCCCGGAGACCCAGTACTTC
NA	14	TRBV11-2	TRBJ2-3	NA	CASSLGQSTDTQYF	TGTGCCAGCAGCTTAGGGCAGTCCACAGATACGCAGTATTTT
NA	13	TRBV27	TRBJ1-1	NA	CASSLFRDTEAFF	TGTGCCAGCAGTTTATTTCGGGACACTGAAGCTTTCTTT
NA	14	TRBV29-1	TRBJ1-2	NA	CSVEDRVDRGGYTF	TGCAGCGTTGAAGATCGTGTGGATCGAGGAGGCTACACCTTC
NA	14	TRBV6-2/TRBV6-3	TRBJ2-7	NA	CASTPGTAPYEQYF	TGTGCCAGCACCCCCGGTACTGCGCCCTACGAGCAGTACTTC
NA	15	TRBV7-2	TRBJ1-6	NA	CASSPEGGVGSPLHF	TGTGCCAGCAGCCCCGAGGGGGGGGTTGGTTCACCCCTCCACTTT
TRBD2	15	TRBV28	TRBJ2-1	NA	CASNYGLALGNEQFF	TGTGCCAGCAACTACGGACTAGCTCTGGGGAATGAGCAGTTCTTC
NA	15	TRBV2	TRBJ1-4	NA	CASSPRQSVMKKVFF	TGTGCCAGCAGTCCCAGACAGTCCGTAATGAAAAAGGTGTTTTTT
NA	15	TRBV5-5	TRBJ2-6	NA	CASSLVSSGANVLTF	TGTGCCAGCAGCTTGGTGAGCTCTGGGGCCAACGTCCTGACTTTC
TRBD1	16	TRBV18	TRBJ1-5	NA	CASSPIPGQGNQPQHF	TGTGCCAGCTCACCCATTCCGGGACAGGGGAACCAGCCCCAGCATTTT
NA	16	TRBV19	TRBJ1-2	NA	CASSIDRPGASYGYTF	TGTGCCAGTAGTATAGATAGGCCAGGGGCGAGCTATGGCTACACCTTC
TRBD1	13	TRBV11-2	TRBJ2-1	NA	CASSPFAGTGQFF	TGTGCCAGCAGCCCGTTCGCCGGGACAGGGCAGTTCTTC
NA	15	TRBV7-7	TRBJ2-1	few	CASSLGGTGYNEQFF	TGTGCCAGCAGCTTGGGCGGGACGGGGTACAATGAGCAGTTCTTC
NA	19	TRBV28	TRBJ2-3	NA	CASSLSVTRDFQRTDTQYF	TGTGCCAGCAGTCTGAGCGTAACCCGGGACTTTCAACGCACAGATACGCAGTATTTT
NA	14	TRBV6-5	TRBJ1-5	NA	CASKKEGVNQPQHF	TGTGCCAGCAAAAAAGAGGGGGTCAATCAGCCCCAGCATTTT
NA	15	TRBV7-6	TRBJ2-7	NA	CASSLKATGIYEQYF	TGTGCCAGCAGCTTAAAAGCAACAGGGATCTACGAGCAGTACTTC
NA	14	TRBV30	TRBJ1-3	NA	CAWSAGTIGNTIYF	TGTGCCTGGAGTGCAGGGACAATTGGAAACACCATATATTTT
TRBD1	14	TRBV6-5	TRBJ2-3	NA	CASSSRGRGDTQYF	TGTGCCAGCAGCTCCAGGGGGCGCGGGGATACGCAGTATTTT
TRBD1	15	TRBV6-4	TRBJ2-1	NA	CASSRTGTGRNEQFF	TGTGCCAGCAGTCGTACCGGGACAGGGCGCAATGAGCAGTTCTTC
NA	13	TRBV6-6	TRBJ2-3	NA	CATTASAPPRWYF	TGTGCCACCACGGCTAGCGCACCTCCGAGGTGGTATTTT
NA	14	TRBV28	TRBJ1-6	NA	CASSPLFGSSPLHF	TGTGCCAGCAGCCCCCTATTTGGGAGTTCACCCCTCCACTTT
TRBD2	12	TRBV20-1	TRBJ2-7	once	CSASGRGYEQYF	TGCAGTGCTAGTGGGAGGGGCTACGAGCAGTACTTC
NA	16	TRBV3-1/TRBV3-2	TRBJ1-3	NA	CASSQDFRALGNTIYF	TGTGCCAGCAGCCAAGATTTCAGGGCGTTGGGAAACACCATATATTTT
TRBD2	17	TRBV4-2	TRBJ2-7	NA	CASSQEVAGGKSYEQYF	TGTGCCAGCAGCCAAGAGGTAGCGGGAGGCAAGAGCTACGAGCAGTACTTC
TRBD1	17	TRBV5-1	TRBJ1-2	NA	CASSSSGTGELSGGYTF	TGCGCCAGCAGCTCGTCCGGGACAGGGGAATTATCAGGAGGCTACACCTTC
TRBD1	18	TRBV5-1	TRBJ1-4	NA	CASSLKPLTGGPQEKLFF	TGCGCCAGCAGCTTAAAACCTCTGACAGGGGGCCCTCAAGAAAAACTGTTTTTT
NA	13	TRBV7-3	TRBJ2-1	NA	CASSQVGGNEQFF	TGTGCCAGCAGCCAGGTGGGCGGGAATGAGCAGTTCTTC
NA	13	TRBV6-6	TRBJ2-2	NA	CASSYWGTGELFF	TGTGCCAGCAGTTACTGGGGGACTGGGGAGCTGTTTTTT
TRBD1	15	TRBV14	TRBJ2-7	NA	CASAGNRDRGYGQYF	TGTGCCAGCGCTGGAAACCGGGACAGGGGATATGGGCAGTACTTC
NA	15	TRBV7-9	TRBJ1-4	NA	CASSLGGPNNEKLFF	TGTGCCAGCAGCTTAGGGGGGCCAAATAATGAAAAACTGTTTTTT
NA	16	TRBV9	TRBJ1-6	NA	CASSVDPGRGNSPLHF	TGTGCCAGCAGCGTAGACCCCGGACGGGGAAATTCACCCCTCCACTTT
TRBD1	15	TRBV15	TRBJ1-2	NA	CATSRRFGQGSGYTF	TGTGCCACCAGCAGACGTTTTGGACAGGGGTCTGGCTACACCTTC
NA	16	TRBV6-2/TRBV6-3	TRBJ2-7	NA	CASSYKEGAPMNEQYF	TGTGCCAGCAGTTACAAGGAGGGTGCGCCGATGAACGAGCAGTACTTC
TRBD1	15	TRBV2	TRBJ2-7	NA	CASRGPGTGSYEQYF	TGTGCCAGCAGGGGCCCCGGGACAGGGAGCTACGAGCAGTACTTC